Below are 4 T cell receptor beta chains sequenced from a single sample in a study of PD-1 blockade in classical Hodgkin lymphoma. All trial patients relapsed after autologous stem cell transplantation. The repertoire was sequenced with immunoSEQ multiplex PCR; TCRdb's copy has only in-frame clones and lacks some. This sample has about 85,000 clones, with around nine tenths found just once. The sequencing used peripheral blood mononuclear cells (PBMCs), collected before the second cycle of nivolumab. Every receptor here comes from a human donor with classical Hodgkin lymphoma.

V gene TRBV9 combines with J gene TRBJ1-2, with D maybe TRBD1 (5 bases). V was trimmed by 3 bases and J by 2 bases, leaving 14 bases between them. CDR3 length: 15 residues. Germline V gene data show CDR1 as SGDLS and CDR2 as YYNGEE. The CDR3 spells CASSARGAGNYGYTF. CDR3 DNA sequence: TGTGCCAGCAGCGCCCGGGGCGCAGGGAACTATGGCTACACCTTC.

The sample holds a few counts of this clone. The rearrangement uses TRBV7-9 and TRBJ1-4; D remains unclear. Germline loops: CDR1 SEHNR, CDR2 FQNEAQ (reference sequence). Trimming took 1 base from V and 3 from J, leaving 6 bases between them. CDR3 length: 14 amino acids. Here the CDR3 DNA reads TGTGCCAGCAGCTTAGGTTCGTCTAATGAAAAACTGTTTTTT. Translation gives CASSLGSSNEKLFF. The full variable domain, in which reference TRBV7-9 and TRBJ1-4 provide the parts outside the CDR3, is DTGVSQNPRHKITKRGQNVTFRCDPISEHNRLYWYRQTLGQGPEFLTYFQNEAQLEKSRLLSDRFSAERPKGSFSTLEIQRTEQGDSAMYLCASSLGSSNEKLFFGSGTQLSVL.

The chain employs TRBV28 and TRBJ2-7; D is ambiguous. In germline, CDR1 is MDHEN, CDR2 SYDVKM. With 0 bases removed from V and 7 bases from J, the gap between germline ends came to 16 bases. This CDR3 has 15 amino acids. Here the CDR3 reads CASSLWVTLVREQYF. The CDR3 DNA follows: TGTGCCAGCAGTTTATGGGTCACGTTGGTCCGGGAGCAGTACTTC.

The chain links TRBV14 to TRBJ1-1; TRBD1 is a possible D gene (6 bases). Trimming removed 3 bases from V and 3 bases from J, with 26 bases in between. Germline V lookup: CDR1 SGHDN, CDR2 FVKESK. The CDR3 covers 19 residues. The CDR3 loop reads CASSHPTGEINTDYTEAFF. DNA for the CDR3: TGTGCCAGCAGCCATCCGACAGGCGAGATTAACACTGATTACACTGAAGCTTTCTTT.